This entry describes one T cell receptor beta chain. The antigen is not known. CD45RA+ naive and CD45RA-negative memory subsets were separated from CD4+ cells. The CDR3 has 16 residues. Trimming removed 1 base from V and 6 bases from J; junction bases left unmatched: 9. Germline assignment: CDR1 SGHTA and CDR2 FQGTGA. The data stem from a study of shared clonotypes between healthy human individuals. Study conclusions and caveats: Across a handful of donors, naive CD4 shared around 5.4%, naive CD8 more than 3%, memory CD4 roughly 2.1%, memory CD8 over 0.3%.

For every subset, genomic DNA was evenly distributed across several immunoSEQ plates. Sequencing was performed with immunoSEQ multiplex PCR; in TCRdb, only in-frame clones are kept and a portion is missing. The profile shows 2 million to 3 million clones, 93% of them singletons. The sequencing sample was made of naive CD4+ T cells from PBMCs. Subset described: CD45RA+ positively selected. This sequence joins TRBV7-3 and TRBJ2-5; 9 nucleotides line up with TRBD2. This TCR was sampled from a young man in good health. Some clones in this sample may be carry-over from other donors' samples. For the CDR3, the DNA is TGTGCCAGCAGCTTAAGCGGCTCTAGCGGGACCCAGACCCAGTACTTC. Protein product: CASSLSGSSGTQTQYF.